One T cell receptor beta chain is described in this entry. Its antigen remains unidentified. Within one base of it there is no much larger clone, and no base qualities were kept. In the germline V gene, CDR1 corresponds to ENHRY and CDR2 to SYGVKD. Including cysteine and phenylalanine, the CDR3 has 13 amino acids. Only CDR3 DNA is held: 39 bases, read in frame from base 1. The junction shows trimming of 2 bases on V and 7 bases on J, and the gene matches do not reach 4 bases of it. These data are taken from a study of cytomegalovirus exposure and HLA in healthy donors (dated by TCRdb to the late 2010s). With respect to the entire study: An earlier analysis of approximately 590 of the donors reported approximately 290 Gb of sequence data and 117 million unique TCR beta sequences from around 200 million T cells. An early release that covered roughly 600 HLA-typed donors contained 300 to 350 gigabases of sequencing data and approximately 85 million unique TCR sequences. Of the roughly 410 genotyped donors, roughly 76% were placed in the genetic ancestry cluster associated with self-reported Caucasian donors. The study was designed to test whether signatures of past pathogen exposure could be identified by cataloging public T cell receptors. The T cell repertoires of around 670 subjects were profiled by immunosequencing and related to cytomegalovirus serostatus. In addition to the first cohort of roughly 670 subjects, a separate validation cohort of some 120 different subjects was used. To predict cytomegalovirus infection status, the study brought together high-throughput TCR immunosequencing, statistical association of individual TCRs with disease status, and machine learning. A later analysis re-analyzed previously published TCR beta repertoires from 600 to 850 donors and added high-resolution HLA genotyping to study TCR occurrence patterns. Rather than drawing on any new phenotypic data, the later analysis identified candidate immune exposures from TCR beta sequences and the way those sequences occurred across donors. An earlier analysis of around 580 of the donors used high-throughput TCR beta sequencing to judge whether each TCR beta V gene segment behaved as functional or pseudogenic. Donor age, sex, ethnicity and CMV serostatus were compiled alongside the repertoire data. A later genetic analysis took genome-wide SNP genotypes for about 65% of the 666 donors and used that subset as a discovery cohort. All discovery cohort repertoires had been generated on a single sequencing platform. Class I and class II HLA loci were covered by the typing at four-digit resolution. The number of typed donors differed by locus: roughly 629-630 for A, B, C, DRB1 and DQB1; 500 to 550 for DQA1; approximately 600 for DPA1; and about 450 for DPB1. Roughly 5 DR-DQ haplotypes were handled as single units for association and clustering, since linkage in the cohort was strong. On average, around 240,000 unique TCR beta nucleotide sequences were sequenced per donor among 398 genotyped donors of the cohort, with roughly 20% of those sequences being non-productive.

Results the study describes overall, beyond this receptor: A later genetic analysis reported fewer N-insertions in productive TCRs among donors in an Asian-associated ancestry cluster than the roughly 700-donor mean. Most TCR sequences were seen in very few donors, while some public TCRs were found in many individuals. A further reported finding was that TCR beta sequences accurately predicted the HLA-A and HLA-B alleles for most subjects in the first cohort. In this cohort, only TCR beta chains were sequenced, and detectable features were limited by the absence of alpha or paired-chain data. An earlier analysis of approximately 540 of the donors showed that most TCR beta V segments appeared in productive rearrangements either about 87% or about 30% of the time, which broadly matched IMGT annotations. Some IMGT-functional V segments, including TRBV6-2 and TRBV6-3, could not be told apart with the 87-base-pair reads, so those segments were excluded. According to the authors, the approach could potentially be generalized to other disease states and immunological phenotypes. In vitro tests confirmed that a few of the cytomegalovirus-associated TCR beta chains recognize cytomegalovirus antigens. A later analysis found that HLA-associated TCR beta chains were more clonally expanded and had lower generation probabilities than equally common non-associated chains. A later analysis found that TCR association rates varied across HLA loci, with DRB1 alleles showing the most associated TCRs and HLA-C alleles the fewest. A cluster of highly shared sequence variants was judged likely to be a technical artifact of the sequencing pipeline. In a later genetic analysis, a missense DCLRE1C variant was associated with V-gene and J-gene trimming of TCR beta chains, and the association was replicated in an independent cohort. Cytomegalovirus status was reported to be diagnosed by the classifier with high specificity and sensitivity in both the original and validation cohorts. In a later analysis, 16,951 TCR beta sequences were associated with specific HLA alleles at a false discovery rate of 0.05. CMV serostatus was the only immune exposure information available for the cohort. Several of the top co-occurrence clusters appeared to be linked to parvovirus B19, influenza, CMV and Epstein-Barr virus, according to a later analysis. Correlated functional status among segregating V segments might reflect linkage disequilibrium, but an unknown experimental factor could not be ruled out. Because some donors lacked HLA typing at each locus, the association tests relied only on the typed subset. A total of some 180 TCR beta chains were listed by the study as associated with cytomegalovirus. Because counts were too low, approximately 15 rarely observed V segments, including chromosome 9 orphons, were excluded from the earlier analysis of 587 of the donors. When HLA alleles, especially DR and DQ, strongly co-occurred, attributing TCR associations to individual alleles was difficult. A later analysis found that most CMV-associated TCR beta chains appeared HLA-restricted, with HLA associations seemingly driven largely by CMV exposure. The presence/absence analyses assumed that sequencing depth was roughly uniform across donors, and that assumption may not be true.

In total, roughly 670 healthy bone marrow donors made up the cohort. Cohort members were all nominally healthy when sampled, although unrecorded immune exposures were likely present. The donor tested CMV seronegative and was one of the 352 seronegative cohort members. A peripheral blood sample was provided by each donor, and peripheral blood mononuclear cells were used for TCR beta sequencing. Genomic DNA extraction from the blood cell samples was performed with the Qiagen DNeasy Blood Extraction Kit. Library preparation employed the immunoSEQ multiplex PCR assay. The multiplex PCR relied on a mix of 60 forward primers for TCR Vbeta segments and 13 reverse primers for TCR Jbeta segments. The CDR3 region of rearranged TCR beta genes was amplified from genomic DNA with a multiplex PCR assay. On the Illumina HiSeq System, the amplified TCR beta libraries were sequenced as 87-base-pair reads. In the paper's pipeline: In a later analysis, tens of millions of unique TCR beta chains were counted across the roughly 670 repertoires, and approximately 9.9 million of these chains were shared by at least two donors. A nearest-neighbor algorithm error-corrected the raw reads and collapsed the reads into unique sequences, merging closely related sequences to remove PCR and sequencing errors. CDR3 sequences were aligned to IMGT reference sequences to assign V, D and J gene segments. For a sequence to be retained, at least a six-nucleotide match to both a V gene segment and a J gene segment was required. Rearrangements were called productive when the CDR3 lacked stop codons and stayed in frame with V and J; all others were non-productive. CDR3 was defined by IMGT convention, running from the second conserved V-encoded cysteine to the conserved J-encoded phenylalanine. The earlier analysis of roughly 590 of the donors excluded sequences that lacked an unambiguous match to a single V gene segment. An earlier analysis of just under 600 of the donors called V segments functional above 56.7% productive rearrangements and segregating when the between-donor standard deviation exceeded 5%. A statistical classification framework was built to diagnose cytomegalovirus status from the catalog of TCR beta chain sequences. V and J gene assignment, in a later analysis, came from comparing TCR nucleotide sequences with IMGT/GENE-DB human TR gene sequences. Using the TCRdist pipeline, a later analysis assigned CDR3 sequences along with most-parsimonious VDJ recombination scenarios. In a later analysis, each TCR beta chain was defined by its CDR3 amino acid sequence together with its V-gene family, and reads without a unique V-gene family were excluded. To address suspected cross-contamination and a sequencing artifact, a later analysis removed several hundred highly shared, low-generation-probability nucleotide sequences. A later analysis calculated a clonal expansion index for each public chain from normalized within-repertoire ranks of inferred template counts. In a later analysis, generation probabilities were computed with a VDJ recombination model fitted to out-of-frame rearrangements, and the resulting probabilities were checked against IGoR. In a later analysis, TCR-TCR, TCR-HLA and TCR-CMV co-occurrence was scored with hypergeometric tests, and a repertoire-size bias correction was applied to TCR pairs. In a later analysis, false discovery rates were estimated by permuting HLA or CMV assignments 20 times. In a later analysis, co-occurring TCRs were grouped using DBSCAN, with TCRdist sequence similarity added in when clustering inside HLA-allele-positive subsets. Repertoires with fewer than 30,000 or more than 120,000 public chains were left out of co-occurrence clustering, as were about five repertoires with anomalous nucleotide sharing. The table comes from immuneACCESS by way of TCRdb, which keeps in-frame sequences with V and J called. Part of the clones is missing from these tables; in studies checked, under half for an unresolved V gene and the rest for unknown reasons. V and J calls plus clone size are reproduced from that table; the DNA served to infer D and trimming. This sample gives 150,000 to 200,000 clones in total; approximately 73% of them show up just once. The top ten clonotypes cover roughly 1.4% of the sample.

The sequence came from a man over 45 in good health and CMV-seronegative. Specimen: PBMCs. This chain joins TRBV10-3 to TRBJ1-1; 7 bases in the junction line up with TRBD1. The CDR3: CAISERGRGEAFF. The DNA reads TGTGCCATCAGTGAGAGGGGGCGCGGTGAAGCTTTCTTT.